This TCR beta chain stems from a study of shared clonotypes between healthy human individuals. Study at large: Per donor, CD8 memory used one plate, CD8 naive used two, CD4 memory used three and CD4 naive used three. General observations from the study: Compared with clonotypes that all four donors shared, non-shared clonotypes had lower generation probabilities.

Healthy HIV-negative adults with no recent acute infections or vaccinations were recruited as donors. Methods used by the authors: ImmunoSEQ junction-only sequences lacked quality scores, so their filtering differed. Using immunoSEQ multiplex PCR, the repertoire was profiled, and TCRdb retains in-frame clones only, with some absent. The DNA gave D and trimming, while V, J and clone size come from that table. The sample yields a few million clones, approximately 96% seen once. As for this clone: The antigen remains unidentified.

Germline V gene lookup returns CDR1 SGHDN and CDR2 FVKESK. Trimming cost V 4 bases and J 6 bases; bases outside gene matches: 12. CDR3 length: 15 residues. The rearrangement uses TRBV14 and TRBJ2-7; TRBD2 matches at 7 bases. The sequenced material came from naive CD4+ T cells sorted from blood. This sample's subset: CD45RA+ positively selected. The TCR originated in a man between 18 and 29 years old in good health. Here the CDR3 reads CASSPARTSISEQYF. CDR3 nucleotides: TGTGCCAGCAGCCCCGCCCGGACTAGTATCTCCGAGCAGTACTTC.